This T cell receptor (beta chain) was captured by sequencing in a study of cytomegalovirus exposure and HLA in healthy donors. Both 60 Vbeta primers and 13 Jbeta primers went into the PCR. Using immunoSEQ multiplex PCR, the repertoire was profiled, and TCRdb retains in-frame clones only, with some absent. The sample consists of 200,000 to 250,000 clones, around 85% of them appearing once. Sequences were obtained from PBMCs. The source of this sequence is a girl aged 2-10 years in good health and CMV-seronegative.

The CDR3 sequence is CASSQDGGGNTGELFF. The CDR3 nucleotides read TGCGCCAGCAGCCAAGATGGCGGGGGCAACACCGGGGAGCTGTTTTTT. V and J are TRBV4-1 and TRBJ2-2, with D maybe TRBD2 (7 bases). This CDR3 has 16 residues. V was trimmed by 0 bases and J by 2 bases, leaving 10 bases between them. CDR1 and CDR2 from the germline V gene are MGHRA and YSYEKL.